Following are 3 T cell receptor beta chains from one sample sequenced in a study of T cells in narcolepsy. Using immunoSEQ multiplex PCR, the repertoire was profiled, and TCRdb retains in-frame clones only, with some absent. The repertoire holds around 25,000 clones, around 84% seen once, with approximately 1.1% in the top ten. The specimen was memory (CD45RA-) CD4+ T cells from blood. The receptors stem from a human donor in good health.

V and J are TRBV5-4 and TRBJ2-1; 8 bases align to TRBD1. In germline, CDR1 is SGHNT, CDR2 YYREEE (reference sequence). V lost 5 bases and J lost 1; bases outside the gene matches: 5. This CDR3 has 15 amino acids. The CDR3 reads CASRRDRSSYNEQFF. The CDR3 bases are TGTGCCAGCAGGCGGGACAGGTCTTCCTACAATGAGCAGTTCTTC.

The rearrangement joins TRBV7-2 to TRBJ2-7, with 7 bases lining up with TRBD2. Germline V CDR1 and CDR2: SGHTA, FQGNSA. The trim removed 0 bases at V and 3 bases at J, leaving 2 bases unmatched. The CDR3 has 14 amino acids. The CDR3 nucleotides are TGTGCCAGCAGCTTAGCCGGGGGGAACTACGAGCAGTACTTC. Its translation: CASSLAGGNYEQYF.

This clone was recorded only once. The chain combines TRBV2 with TRBJ2-1; 8 bases are shared with TRBD2. CDR1 is SNHLY, CDR2 FYNNEI, per germline. J lost 8 bases, V lost 6 bases, and 3 bases had no gene match. There are 12 residues in the CDR3. The CDR3: CASSPRGDEQFF. The CDR3 DNA sequence: TGTGCCAGCAGCCCGCGGGGGGATGAGCAGTTCTTC.